Shown below are 24 T cell receptor beta chains from a single sample sequenced in a study of blood T cell repertoires in COVID-19. The table came from immunoSEQ multiplex PCR; TCRdb's copy has only in-frame clones and leaves some out. The sample contains approximately 300,000 clones, more than 85% of which appear only once. Sequenced input: PBMCs or T cells enriched from blood (not recorded which). The receptors were gathered from a woman aged 25 to 39 who had recovered from COVID-19.

CDR3 residues: CASSLFPAGGGGSYNEQFF. The CDR3 nucleotides read TGTGCCAGCAGCTTATTTCCAGCGGGAGGCGGGGGCTCCTACAATGAGCAGTTCTTC. This chain links TRBV7-9 with TRBJ2-1; 9 positions match TRBD2. The CDR3 covers 19 residues. The germline gives CDR1 SEHNR, CDR2 FQNEAQ (reference sequence). V was clipped by 2 bases and J by 0 bases; unmatched bases: 11.

This sequence joins TRBV28 and TRBJ1-6, with unresolved D. The CDR3 totals 14 residues. Germline loops: CDR1 MDHEN, CDR2 SYDVKM. Trimming removed 1 base at V and 6 bases at J, with 7 bases between. The CDR3 region has the DNA TGTGCCAGCAGTTTATCGGGGTCTAATTCACCCCTCCACTTT. The encoded protein is CASSLSGSNSPLHF.

V gene TRBV19 combines with J gene TRBJ2-2; the match to TRBD2 covers 8 bases. V lost 5 bases to trimming and J lost 4 bases; unmatched junction nucleotides: 12. The CDR3 is 17 amino acids. Germline V lookup: CDR1 LNHDA, CDR2 SQIVND (reference sequence). CDR3 sequence reads: CASSYLPGGIGTGELFF. The CDR3 nucleotides are TGTGCCAGTAGTTATCTTCCGGGAGGGATCGGCACCGGGGAGCTGTTTTTT.

V gene TRBV11-1 combines with J gene TRBJ2-7, with 11 bases aligning to TRBD2. This CDR3 region has 16 residues. Germline trimming cut 5 bases from V and 3 bases from J; bases unmatched to any gene: 9. Germline V CDR1 and CDR2: SGHAT, FQDESV (reference sequence). The CDR3 region has the DNA TGTGCCAGCAGCAAGACGGGACTAGCGGACAACTACGAGCAGTACTTC. Translated: CASSKTGLADNYEQYF.

This rearrangement joins TRBV7-9 to TRBJ1-2; tentative D call: TRBD1 (5 bases). The CDR3 length is 18 residues. The V gene lost 0 bases and the J gene lost 4 bases, with 21 bases spanning the gap. The germline V gene encodes CDR1 SEHNR and CDR2 FQNEAQ (reference sequence). The CDR3 sequence: CASSLAHRRTQVGYGYTF. CDR3 DNA sequence: TGTGCCAGCAGCTTAGCGCACAGAAGAACACAGGTCGGCTATGGCTACACCTTC.

The chain has TRBV4-1 and TRBJ2-2; D not certain. CDR1 and CDR2 from the germline V gene are MGHRA and YSYEKL. The CDR3 sequence is 12 residues long. The V end was cut by 4 bases, the J end by 4 bases, with 4 bases between. CDR3 residues: CASSPFTGELFF. DNA for the CDR3: TGCGCCAGCAGCCCCTTCACCGGGGAGCTGTTTTTT.

The rearrangement links TRBV19 to TRBJ2-3; D perhaps matches TRBD1 (7 bases). V was cut by 5 bases and J by 6 bases, with 15 bases left in between. CDR3 size: 14 residues. Germline assignment: CDR1 LNHDA and CDR2 SQIVND (reference sequence). Written as DNA, the CDR3 is TGTGCCAGTAGTCCTTCGACAGGGAGGGATACGCAGTATTTT. Amino acid sequence: CASSPSTGRDTQYF.

The table lists this clone with a count of one. The chain couples TRBV4-2 to TRBJ1-2; 11 bases align to TRBD1. CDR1 and CDR2 from the germline V gene are LGHNA and YNFKEQ. This CDR3 region has 16 residues. Losses at the gene ends were 3 bases for V and 8 bases for J; bases not matched to a gene: 11. The CDR3 DNA reads as TGTGCCAGCAGCCAGCCGGGACAGGGGGGACTGCAGGGCTACACCTTC. Amino acids: CASSQPGQGGLQGYTF.

The table lists this clone with a few counts. This chain uses TRBV7-2 with TRBJ2-2; D might be TRBD1 (5 bases). Germline V gene lookup returns CDR1 SGHTA and CDR2 FQGNSA. This CDR3 has 13 residues. Trimming shortened V by 5 bases and J by 6 bases, and 10 bases separated the two germline ends. The chain's CDR3 is CASSQQGSGELFF. The CDR3 nucleotides are TGTGCCAGCAGCCAGCAGGGATCCGGGGAGCTGTTTTTT.

The rearrangement uses TRBV5-1 and TRBJ2-1, with D perhaps TRBD1 (6 bases). The CDR3 is made up of 14 amino acids. Germline CDR1 and CDR2: SGHRS and YFSETQ. Trimming cost V 4 bases and J 0 bases, with 8 bases left between them. CDR3 coding DNA: TGCGCCAGCAGCCAGGACAGCTCCTACAATGAGCAGTTCTTC. This codes for CASSQDSSYNEQFF.

This sequence joins TRBV12-3 or TRBV12-4 and TRBJ2-2; maybe TRBD1 (5 bases). Trimming cost V 5 bases and J 7 bases, with 5 bases left between them. The CDR3 spans 11 residues. CDR3 nucleotide sequence: TGTGCCAGCAGTAGGGGCGGGGAGCTGTTTTTT. It translates to CASSRGGELFF.

This clone was observed a single time. The chain links TRBV10-3 to TRBJ2-2; a possible D gene is TRBD2 (5 bases). The CDR3 loop spans 16 amino acids. Germline loops: CDR1 ENHRY, CDR2 SYGVKD. V lost 4 bases to trimming and J lost 0 bases, with 12 bases between them. CDR3 in amino acids: CAISGGRTANTGELFF. CDR3 DNA: TGTGCCATCAGTGGAGGGCGGACGGCGAACACCGGGGAGCTGTTTTTT.

The rearrangement uses TRBV5-1 and TRBJ1-1, with a possible D match to TRBD1 (5 bases). CDR1 SGHRS and CDR2 YFSETQ come from the germline V gene. The CDR3 runs to 14 residues. V lost 0 bases, J lost 3 bases, and 9 bases lay in between. This chain's CDR3 is CASSLVAGDTEAFF. In DNA, the CDR3 is TGCGCCAGCAGCTTGGTAGCGGGGGACACTGAAGCTTTCTTT.

This sequence joins TRBV11-2 and TRBJ1-6; the D is unclear. Germline-derived CDR1 and CDR2 are SGHAT and FQNNGV. The CDR3 runs 16 residues. V was cut by 5 bases and J by 6 bases, with 17 bases left in between. This CDR3 reads CASSPSGRVGNSPLHF. The CDR3 DNA is TGTGCCAGCAGCCCAAGCGGCCGGGTGGGTAATTCACCCCTCCACTTT.

The CDR3 loop is CASRKSETSSYEQYF. DNA for the CDR3: TGCGCCAGCAGAAAGTCCGAGACAAGCTCCTACGAGCAGTACTTC. V and J are TRBV4-1 and TRBJ2-7; D gene uncertain. Between the trimmed V and J ends, which lost 6 bases and 0 bases, there was a span of 15 bases. Per the germline V gene, CDR1 is MGHRA and CDR2 is YSYEKL. This CDR3 has 15 amino acids.

This clone was detected only once. V gene TRBV6-5 combines with J gene TRBJ2-7; 9 nucleotides align to TRBD2. With 6 bases clipped from V and 2 bases from J, the junction kept 8 bases outside the gene matches. This CDR3 is built from 15 residues. Germline V gene sequence: CDR1 MNHEY, CDR2 SVGAGI. CDR3 in DNA: TGTGCCAGCAGCTATCTAGCGGGGTTCACCTACGAGCAGTACTTC. This sequence encodes CASSYLAGFTYEQYF.

The rearrangement joins TRBV24-1 to TRBJ2-2; D is possibly TRBD1 (6 bases). Trimming shortened V by 10 bases and J by 3 bases, and 8 bases separated the two germline ends. CDR1 KGHDR and CDR2 SFDVKD come from the germline V gene. The CDR3 contains 12 residues. This chain's CDR3 is CATGQYTGELFF. The CDR3 nucleotides read TGTGCCACAGGACAGTACACCGGGGAGCTGTTTTTT.

V usage is TRBV2 and J usage is TRBJ1-5, with 7 bases matching TRBD1. Germline V gene data show CDR1 as SNHLY and CDR2 as FYNNEI. The length of the CDR3 is 15 residues. J was trimmed by 2 bases and V by 6 bases; bases with no gene match: 7. The CDR3 DNA sequence: TGTGCCAGCAGAAGGGACAGAGGAGGCAATCAGCCCCAGCATTTT. It yields the protein CASRRDRGGNQPQHF.

The rearrangement joins TRBV20-1 to TRBJ2-1, with no clear D. This CDR3 has 13 amino acids. Germline CDR1 DFQATT, CDR2 SNEGSKA (reference sequence). The V gene lost 3 bases and the J gene lost 0 bases, with 6 bases spanning the gap. The CDR3 loop is CSASTSSYNEQFF. In DNA, the CDR3 is TGCAGTGCTAGTACGAGCTCCTACAATGAGCAGTTCTTC.

The chain recombines TRBV28 with TRBJ2-7; 11 bases match TRBD1. CDR3 size: 15 residues. Germline loops: CDR1 MDHEN, CDR2 SYDVKM. The trim removed 5 bases at V and 2 bases at J, leaving 5 bases unmatched. The CDR3: CASSVPGQGAYEQYF. CDR3 DNA: TGTGCCAGCAGTGTCCCGGGACAGGGGGCCTACGAGCAGTACTTC. Together with reference TRBV28 and TRBJ2-7, the CDR3 gives the full variable domain: DVKVTQSSRYLVKRTGEKVFLECVQDMDHENMFWYRQDPGLGLRLIYFSYDVKMKEKGDIPEGYSVSREKKERFSLILESASTNQTSMYLCASSVPGQGAYEQYFGPGTRLTVT.

This CDR3 is CASSSPGRNQPQHF. CDR3 nucleotides: TGTGCCAGCAGTTCCCCAGGGCGAAATCAGCCCCAGCATTTT. This chain connects TRBV28 to TRBJ1-5; perhaps TRBD1 as D (5 bases). V lost 4 bases and J lost 4, with 11 bases in between. The CDR3 contains 14 residues. In germline, CDR1 is MDHEN, CDR2 SYDVKM.

The chain has TRBV2 and TRBJ2-1; 11 bases line up with TRBD2. Germline loops: CDR1 SNHLY, CDR2 FYNNEI. The V gene end was trimmed by 5 bases and the J gene end by 6 bases; junction bases not matched to a gene: 9. The CDR3 has 16 amino acids. The CDR3 DNA reads as TGTGCCAGCAGTACCATGACTAGCGGGGCCTCCAATGAGCAGTTCTTC. Translation gives CASSTMTSGASNEQFF.

This CDR3 reads CASSTRGEETQYF. The CDR3 DNA sequence: TGTGCCAGCAGCACTCGGGGGGAAGAGACCCAGTACTTC. This chain uses TRBV7-9 with TRBJ2-5; 7 bases agree with TRBD2. Germline V gene sequence: CDR1 SEHNR, CDR2 FQNEAQ (reference sequence). After removal of 5 bases from V and 3 bases from J, the junction contained 3 bases not matched to a gene. This CDR3 comprises 13 residues.

This clone was seen only a few times. The chain employs TRBV19 and TRBJ2-7, with D possibly matching TRBD2 (6 bases). Germline CDR1 LNHDA, CDR2 SQIVND (reference sequence). CDR3 length: 14 residues. V dropped 6 bases and J dropped 4 bases, with 16 bases sitting between them. CDR3 residues: CASRRSAGTYEQYF. CDR3 sequence (DNA): TGTGCCAGTAGAAGATCGGCGGGAACTTACGAGCAGTACTTC. Drawing the rest from reference TRBV19 and TRBJ2-7, the complete variable domain is DGGITQSPKYLFRKEGQNVTLSCEQNLNHDAMYWYRQDPGQGLRLIYYSQIVNDFQKGDIAEGYSVSREKKESFPLTVTSAQKNPTAFYLCASRRSAGTYEQYFGPGTRLTVT.